The 6 T cell receptor beta chains below were found in one sample sequenced in a study of monozygotic twins with inflammatory bowel disease. For each CDR3 protein, TCRdb gives one entry from its re-call of the 5' RACE reads, without DNA. In all, the sample yields about 210,000 distinct CDR3 sequences. What was sequenced was blood. The receptor source for this set is a human donor with ulcerative colitis or Crohn's disease, or a healthy co-twin of an affected twin (not recorded which).

The chain recombines TRBV12-3 or TRBV12-4 with TRBJ2-3; TCRdb's D call of TRBD1 is untestable without DNA. The CDR3 is 15 amino acids. The CDR3 sequence: CASSSTGTATDTQYF.

The chain is built from TRBV20-1 and TRBJ2-2; TCRdb gives TRBD1 as the D gene, but with no DNA this cannot be confirmed. This CDR3 has 13 residues. The germline gives CDR1 DFQATT, CDR2 SNEGSKA (reference sequence). CDR3 protein: CSAEQDRTGELFF.

The chain has TRBV3-1 and TRBJ1-6; TCRdb's D call, TRBD1, is unchecked because there is no DNA. CDR1 and CDR2 from the germline V gene are LGHDT and YNNKEL (reference sequence). This CDR3 is built from 16 residues. CDR3 sequence reads: CASSRGRGAGNSPLHF. Full variable domain (rest looked up from reference TRBV3-1 and TRBJ1-6): DTAVSQTPKYLVTQMGNDKSIKCEQNLGHDTMYWYKQDSKKFLKIMFSYNNKELIINETVPNRFSPKSPDKAHLNLHINSLELGDSAVYFCASSRGRGAGNSPLHFGNGTRLTVT.

The rearrangement links TRBV9 to TRBJ1-5; TCRdb returns TRBD1, unconfirmable since there is no DNA. Germline V lookup: CDR1 SGDLS, CDR2 YYNGEE. CDR3 length equals 15 residues. The CDR3 reads CASSVGGQDNQPQHF.

The rearrangement joins TRBV7-9 to TRBJ1-4. Germline V gene data show CDR1 as SEHNR and CDR2 as FQNEAQ (reference sequence). This CDR3 spans 17 amino acids. The CDR3: CASSISGALAMGEKLFF.

The rearrangement links TRBV3-1 to TRBJ2-1; the D call of TRBD2 rests on TCRdb alone, since no DNA is present to check it. The CDR3 totals 15 residues. Germline CDR1 and CDR2: LGHDT and YNNKEL (reference sequence). The CDR3 is CASSPSGGGYNEQFF.